This is a list of T cell receptor beta chains from one sample in a study of shared clonotypes between healthy human individuals. Assay: immunoSEQ multiplex PCR; the TCRdb copy retains only in-frame clones and omits some. This sample carries approximately 710,000 clones, 90% of them seen once, and the ten largest clones take 34%. The sequenced sample was memory CD8+ T cells from PBMCs. The receptors stem from a man younger than 35 in good health. Some clones in this sample may be carry-over from other donors' samples. Each CDR3 is given with its conserved first and last residue. The D gene is left open where the match is weak. Part of the rows lack a size; the others show once, few, many or a class for expanded clones.

NA	TRBV5-4	TRBJ2-1	NA	TGTGCCAGCAGCCAAGGGACTGGCTCCTACAATGAGCAGTTCTTC	CASSQGTGSYNEQFF
NA	TRBV28	TRBJ1-1	NA	TGTGCCAGCAGTTTAGGTACTTGGCCTAAGGGCGCTGAAGCTTTCTTT	CASSLGTWPKGAEAFF
NA	TRBV11-3	TRBJ1-1	NA	TGTGCCAGCAGCTTTTCGGGGGGCACTGAAGCTTTCTTT	CASSFSGGTEAFF
NA	TRBV7-9	TRBJ2-2	TRBD2	TGTGCCAGCAGCGCGGGAGCCGGGGAGCTGTTTTTT	CASSAGAGELFF
NA	TRBV30	TRBJ1-3	NA	TGTGCCTGGACGATCGGAGGACTCTCTGGAAACACCATATATTTT	CAWTIGGLSGNTIYF
NA	TRBV10-3	TRBJ1-4	NA	TGTGCCACCCAAGAGCCAGGGAAGGATGAAAAACTGTTTTTT	CATQEPGKDEKLFF
NA	TRBV7-6	TRBJ2-7	NA	TGTGCCAGCAGCCCTGGGGTCCGGGCGGCCGCCGAGCAGTACTTC	CASSPGVRAAAEQYF
NA	TRBV19	TRBJ2-5	NA	TGTGCCAGTGGATCATGGAGTAAAGAGACCCAGTACTTC	CASGSWSKETQYF
NA	TRBV7-9	TRBJ2-7	NA	TGTGCCAGCAGCTTCTCTAAATACGAGCAGTACTTC	CASSFSKYEQYF
NA	TRBV4-1	TRBJ2-7	TRBD2	TGCGCCAGCAGCCAAGGACTAGCGGGCTACGAGCAGTACTTC	CASSQGLAGYEQYF
once	TRBV5-6	TRBJ1-5	NA	TGTGCCAGCAGCTTTTCGGGAGAGTTCCAGCCCCAGCATTTT	CASSFSGEFQPQHF
NA	TRBV29-1	TRBJ1-1	NA	TGCAGCGTTGGTGGGGGGAACACTGAAGCTTTCTTT	CSVGGGNTEAFF
NA	TRBV5-1	TRBJ2-6	NA	TGCGCCAGCAGCTTGCCATCGGGCTTCGGCTCTGGGGCCAACGTCCTGACTTTC	CASSLPSGFGSGANVLTF
once	TRBV18	TRBJ1-2	NA	TGTGCCAGCTCCGTGACGGTCTATGGCTACACCTTC	CASSVTVYGYTF
NA	TRBV6-6	TRBJ1-1	NA	TGTGCCAGCAGAAAAACAGGGAGGGGCACTGAAGCTTTCTTT	CASRKTGRGTEAFF
NA	TRBV6-5	TRBJ2-7	NA	TGTGCCAGCAGTTACTCGTGGGGGGAGCGGGCTAACGAGCAGTACTTC	CASSYSWGERANEQYF